This paragraph covers one T cell receptor (beta chain) sequence. These data come from a study of blood T cell repertoires in COVID-19. About the research overall: COVID-19 samples, acute and convalescent, were from the United States, Italy and Spain. Sources were T cells, B-cell-depleted T cells, or PBMCs; the material itself was cDNA or gDNA.

The CDR3 consists of 16 residues. Germline V CDR1 and CDR2: MNHEY, SMNVEV (reference sequence). J lost 3 bases, V lost 0 bases, and 5 bases had no gene match. Per the original methods: The assay estimated nucleated cells by amplifying reference gene primers. Sequencing used immunoSEQ multiplex PCR; TCRdb keeps in-frame clones, though not all of them. Clone size and V and J calls were adopted from that table, with D and trimming inferred from the DNA. The sample includes some 250,000 clones, roughly 80% of them seen just once. The chain uses TRBV27 and TRBJ2-7; 10 bases align to TRBD1. The sequence was obtained from a woman between 18 and 30 years old with acute or convalescent COVID-19. Sequenced sample: peripheral blood. This chain's CDR3 is CASSLSEGQGYYEQYF. In nucleotides, the CDR3 is TGTGCCAGCAGTTTATCGGAGGGACAGGGGTACTACGAGCAGTACTTC.